Shown below are 18 T cell receptor beta chains from a single sample sequenced in a study of beta chain features in type 1 diabetes. Reverse transcribing all isolated RNA meant expressed TCRB transcripts were sequenced. Data came from immunoSEQ multiplex PCR; TCRdb stores just in-frame clones and leaves some out. Found here are under 950,000 clones, roughly 16% of them singletons; the top ten hold 0.023%. Sequenced input: naive CD4+ T cells from blood. Receptor source: a woman younger than 30 in good health.

The chain recombines TRBV20-1 with TRBJ1-1, with D possibly being TRBD1 (6 bases). V was cut by 4 bases and J by 10 bases, with 13 bases left in between. CDR3 size: 11 residues. Per the germline V gene, CDR1 is DFQATT and CDR2 is SNEGSKA (reference sequence). The CDR3 DNA reads TGCAGTGCTAACAGGGCCGTGGGAGCTTTCTTT. This codes for CSANRAVGAFF.

A few counts support this clone. Other DNA sequences within the sample encode an identical CDR3. The chain has TRBV18 and TRBJ1-2; D gene unclear. Germline CDR1 KGHSH, CDR2 LQKENI. The CDR3 covers 13 residues. Trimming left V 1 base short and J 6 bases short, with 9 bases between. CDR3 protein: CASSPREEDGYTF. The CDR3 DNA is TGTGCCAGCTCACCACGGGAGGAAGATGGCTACACCTTC.

This clone was detected a few times. The chain is built from TRBV18 and TRBJ2-3, with D unresolved. In germline, CDR1 is KGHSH, CDR2 LQKENI. V was cut by 5 bases and J by 3 bases, with 12 bases left in between. The CDR3 runs to 14 residues. CDR3: CASSTLGSTDTQYF. In DNA form, the CDR3 reads TGTGCCAGCTCAACGCTGGGGTCGACAGATACGCAGTATTTT.

The gene calls are TRBV5-6 and TRBJ1-1; tentatively, D is TRBD1 (6 bases). CDR3 length: 13 residues. The germline gives CDR1 SGHDT, CDR2 YYEEEE. V was pared by 0 bases and J by 11 bases, with 14 bases between. Written as DNA, the CDR3 is TGTGCCAGCAGCTTGGTTGGGGCAGGGGACGCTTTCTTT. It encodes CASSLVGAGDAFF. The variable domain in full, with the rest retrieved from reference TRBV5-6 and TRBJ1-1, is DAGVTQSPTHLIKTRGQQVTLRCSPKSGHDTVSWYQQALGQGPQFIFQYYEEEERQRGNFPDRFSGHQFPNYSSELNVNALLLGDSALYLCASSLVGAGDAFFGQGTRLTVV.

This clone was observed a few times. The CDR3, as DNA: TGTGCCAGCTCACAGGGGAGCTCTGGAAACACCATATATTTT. It is translated as CASSQGSSGNTIYF. The rearrangement joins TRBV2 to TRBJ1-3; 7 nucleotides line up with TRBD1. The germline gives CDR1 SNHLY, CDR2 FYNNEI. The CDR3 has 14 residues. Trimming took 8 bases from V and 0 from J; bases not matched to a gene: 4.

The CDR3 DNA is TGTGCCAGCAGCGCCCGACAGGGAGGCTATGGCTACACCTTC. This codes for CASSARQGGYGYTF. The rearrangement joins TRBV7-2 to TRBJ1-2, with 7 bases fitting TRBD1. V trimming: 5 bases; J trimming: 4 bases; junction bases outside the gene matches: 7. The CDR3 is made up of 14 amino acids. CDR1 and CDR2 from the germline V gene are SGHTA and FQGNSA.

The chain combines TRBV6-6 with TRBJ1-5, with D uncertain. Trimming stripped 3 bases from V and 6 bases from J, with 12 bases between. This CDR3 has 14 residues. Germline V CDR1 and CDR2: MNHNY, SVGAGI (reference sequence). The CDR3 DNA sequence: TGTGCCAGCAGTTATTCGAGTGTCAGTCAGCCCCAGCATTTT. It translates to CASSYSSVSQPQHF.

CDR3 protein: CASRVAVAGYYEQYF. In DNA, the CDR3 is TGTGCCAGCCGAGTGGCTGTAGCGGGGTATTACGAGCAGTACTTC. The genes are TRBV5-6 and TRBJ2-7; TRBD2 matches 8 bases. CDR3 length: 15 amino acids. Germline V gene lookup returns CDR1 SGHDT and CDR2 YYEEEE. The V gene end was trimmed by 7 bases and the J gene end by 4 bases; junction bases not matched to a gene: 13.

A few counts support this clone. This chain uses TRBV4-2 with TRBJ2-3, with 7 bases lining up with TRBD1. Germline CDR1 reads LGHNA; CDR2 reads YNFKEQ. Trimming cost V 0 bases and J 2 bases; bases outside gene matches: 2. This CDR3 contains 15 residues. This chain's CDR3 is CASSQERGPTDTQYF. The CDR3 region has the DNA TGTGCCAGCAGCCAAGAAAGGGGGCCCACAGATACGCAGTATTTT.

The sample holds a few counts of this clone. The chain links TRBV28 to TRBJ2-4; D perhaps matches TRBD2 (6 bases). The V end was cut by 5 bases, the J end by 1 base, with 9 bases between. Germline CDR1 and CDR2: MDHEN and SYDVKM. This CDR3 comprises 14 residues. CDR3 nucleotides: TGTGCCAGCAGTGTCGGAGGGGCCAAAAACATTCAGTACTTC. Its translation is CASSVGGAKNIQYF.

Only a few counts were recorded for this clone. V usage is TRBV11-2 and J usage is TRBJ1-5; TRBD1 aligns across 9 bases. The V gene's germline CDR1 is SGHAT and CDR2 FQNNGV. CDR3 size: 14 residues. J gave up 4 bases and V 4 bases, and 2 bases lay outside the gene matches. The CDR3 DNA reads TGTGCCAGCAGCTGGGGACAGGGTAATCAGCCCCAGCATTTT. Protein sequence: CASSWGQGNQPQHF.

This clone was recorded a few times. Other DNA sequences in this sample translate to the same CDR3. The chain uses TRBV28 and TRBJ2-7, with no clear D. V shed 1 base and J shed 0 bases, with 4 bases lying between them. Per germline, CDR1 MDHEN and CDR2 SYDVKM. The CDR3 totals 13 residues. In DNA form, the CDR3 reads TGTGCCAGCAGTTTATTTTCCTCCTACGAGCAGTACTTC. This encodes CASSLFSSYEQYF.

The CDR3 loop reads CSASAYTQYF. Here the CDR3 DNA reads TGCAGTGCTAGTGCGTATACGCAGTATTTT. The V and J genes are TRBV20-1 and TRBJ2-3; D remains ambiguous. The germline CDR1 and CDR2 sequences are DFQATT and SNEGSKA (reference sequence). The germline V and J ends were trimmed by 3 bases and 7 bases, with 5 bases remaining between them. This CDR3 is built from 10 residues.

This clone was counted a few times. The chain's CDR3 is CASSLSGLTGGWSEQFF. CDR3 coding DNA: TGTGCCAGCAGCTTATCCGGCCTAACAGGGGGTTGGAGTGAGCAGTTCTTC. V and J are TRBV7-2 and TRBJ2-1, with 8 bases fitting TRBD1. The V gene's germline CDR1 is SGHTA and CDR2 FQGNSA. This CDR3 is 17 amino acids long. V lost 2 bases, J lost 9 bases, and 15 bases stayed unmatched.

This clone turned up a few times. The identical CDR3 is also encoded by other nucleotide sequences in the sample. The CDR3, as DNA: TGTGCCAGCTCACCAGGATATAGCAATCAGCCCCAGCATTTT. Protein: CASSPGYSNQPQHF. The rearrangement uses TRBV18 and TRBJ1-5; D unclear. With 2 bases removed from V and 0 bases from J, the gap between germline ends came to 5 bases. Germline assignment: CDR1 KGHSH and CDR2 LQKENI. The CDR3 runs 14 residues.

This clone was detected only a few times. The genes are TRBV7-2 and TRBJ2-5; D is undetermined. The length of the CDR3 is 14 residues. Trimming stripped 6 bases from V and 2 bases from J, with 13 bases between. CDR1 is SGHTA and CDR2 is FQGNSA in the germline V gene. CDR3 amino acids: CASSSRAAQETQYF. Here the CDR3 DNA reads TGTGCCAGCAGTTCTAGGGCAGCTCAAGAGACCCAGTACTTC. Looking up the rest from reference TRBV7-2 and TRBJ2-5 gives the full variable domain: GAGVSQSPSNKVTEKGKDVELRCDPISGHTALYWYRQSLGQGLEFLIYFQGNSAPDKSGLPSDRFSAERTGGSVSTLTIQRTQQEDSAVYLCASSSRAAQETQYFGPGTRLLVL.

The V call is TRBV28, the J call TRBJ1-2; a weak D match, TRBD1 (5 bases). Trimming took 3 bases from V and 5 from J, leaving 16 bases between them. The CDR3 extends over 15 amino acids. Germline loops: CDR1 MDHEN, CDR2 SYDVKM. The CDR3 bases are TGTGCCAGCAGTTTCGCACAGGAGGACCTTTATGGCTACACCTTC. Its translation is CASSFAQEDLYGYTF.

J is TRBJ2-3 and V is TRBV10-3; 10 bases align to TRBD2. This CDR3 has 15 amino acids. Germline lookup yields CDR1 ENHRY and CDR2 SYGVKD. After removal of 9 bases from V and 1 base from J, the junction contained 7 bases not matched to a gene. This chain's CDR3 is CAITAGTSGTDTQYF. CDR3 DNA: TGTGCCATAACTGCCGGGACTAGCGGCACAGATACGCAGTATTTT.